Below are 2 T cell receptor beta chains sequenced from a single sample in a study of tumor-infiltrating lymphocytes in localized non-small cell lung cancer. The table came from immunoSEQ multiplex PCR; TCRdb's copy has only in-frame clones and leaves some out. The profile shows roughly 9,100 clones, about four fifths of them singletons. Material for sequencing was uninvolved lung tissue not adjacent to the tumor. The receptors come from a human donor with non-small cell lung cancer.

The V gene is TRBV29-1, the J gene TRBJ1-4, with D possibly being TRBD1 (6 bases). The V end lost 7 bases, the J end lost 8 bases, and 17 bases lay between the germline ends. The germline V gene has CDR1 SQVTM and CDR2 ANQGSEA. The CDR3 extends over 13 amino acids. The CDR3, as DNA: TGCAGCGGCTCCAGGGGTCTAGGGGAAAAACTGTTTTTT. Translating gives CSGSRGLGEKLFF.

The rearrangement links TRBV6-1 to TRBJ2-6; D unclear. Germline V gene data show CDR1 as MNHNS and CDR2 as SASEGT. The V end was cut by 5 bases, the J end by 0 bases, with 8 bases between. CDR3 size: 15 residues. In DNA form, the CDR3 reads TGTGCCAGCAGTTCAGGCCTCTCTGGGGCCAACGTCCTGACTTTC. Its protein product is CASSSGLSGANVLTF.